The 9 T cell receptor beta chains below come from one sample, sequenced in a study of T-cell reconstitution after alpha-beta-depleted transplantation in children. Unique molecular identifiers were used to barcode this TCRbeta library. From the PCR reads, TCRdb called clonotypes with MiXCR, one entry per CDR3 protein. The repertoire holds about 190,000 distinct CDR3 sequences, about 6.3% seen once, with 3% in the top ten. Specimen: PBMCs from the stem cell graft donor, collected from the stem cell graft. The receptors stem from a human donor who donated a stem cell graft to a child with Wiskott-Aldrich syndrome.

This clonotype was observed at least ten times. This chain connects TRBV5-6 to TRBJ2-3; 9 positions agree with TRBD2. This CDR3 contains 16 residues. The germline V gene encodes CDR1 SGHDT and CDR2 YYEEEE. The ends lost 0 bases at V and 5 bases at J; junction bases unmatched: 7. The CDR3 bases are TGTGCCAGCAGCTTGGTTGCGGGAGGGCGGGGAGATACGCAGTATTTT. Protein product: CASSLVAGGRGDTQYF.

This clonotype was detected ten times or more. The genes are TRBV5-1 and TRBJ2-7; 8 bases are a match to TRBD2. The CDR3 spans 14 residues. Unmatched junction bases numbered 1, after V lost 2 bases and J lost 0 bases. Germline values: CDR1 SGHRS, CDR2 YFSETQ. CDR3 coding DNA: TGCGCCAGCAGCTTTAGCGGGGACTCCTACGAGCAGTACTTC. Translation: CASSFSGDSYEQYF.

The rearrangement joins TRBV7-9 to TRBJ2-1; 8 bases match TRBD2. The CDR3 sequence is 17 residues long. Germline CDR1 SEHNR, CDR2 FQNEAQ (reference sequence). V shed 1 base and J 0 bases; nucleotides not matched to a gene: 5. CDR3 loop: CASSLGGLAGSYNEQFF. CDR3 nucleotide sequence: TGTGCCAGCAGCTTAGGTGGCCTAGCGGGCTCCTACAATGAGCAGTTCTTC.

This CDR3 reads CAISDGLDSKNTEAFF. Written as DNA, the CDR3 is TGTGCCATCAGTGACGGTTTGGACAGCAAGAACACTGAAGCTTTCTTT. This chain connects TRBV10-3 to TRBJ1-1; D perhaps matches TRBD1 (6 bases). The germline gives CDR1 ENHRY, CDR2 SYGVKD. The CDR3 totals 16 residues. Trimming pared 3 bases from V and 1 base from J, leaving 15 bases between.

This clonotype was seen ten or more times. The chain combines TRBV12-3 or TRBV12-4 with TRBJ2-1; a possible D gene is TRBD2 (5 bases). The CDR3 runs to 16 residues. Trimming pared 0 bases from V and 1 base from J, leaving 10 bases between. In nucleotides, the CDR3 is TGTGCCAGCAGTTTAGCTAGTAGCGCTTCCTACAATGAGCAGTTCTTC. Its translation is CASSLASSASYNEQFF.

This clonotype occurred many times. The V and J genes are TRBV12-3 or TRBV12-4 and TRBJ2-7; a weak D match, TRBD1 (6 bases). V was trimmed by 1 base and J by 3 bases, leaving 13 bases between them. The CDR3 is 15 amino acids. CDR3 DNA: TGTGCCAGCAGTTTAGGACAGACAGGAATCTACGAGCAGTACTTC. This codes for CASSLGQTGIYEQYF.

This clonotype was counted ten times or more. J is TRBJ2-3 and V is TRBV20-1, with a weak D call TRBD2 (6 bases). Trimming stripped 8 bases from V and 0 bases from J, with 12 bases between. CDR1 and CDR2 from the germline V gene are DFQATT and SNEGSKA (reference sequence). This CDR3 contains 13 residues. CDR3 DNA sequence: TGCAGTCCCGGGGGATCTAGCACAGATACGCAGTATTTT. This encodes CSPGGSSTDTQYF.

This clonotype was detected ten times or more. The chain is built from TRBV7-9 and TRBJ2-1; 9 bases align to TRBD1. Germline V gene lookup returns CDR1 SEHNR and CDR2 FQNEAQ (reference sequence). CDR3 length: 13 residues. The V gene end was trimmed by 5 bases and the J gene end by 14 bases; junction bases not matched to a gene: 10. This CDR3 is CASSTQGAAREFF. CDR3 bases: TGTGCCAGCAGCACACAGGGGGCCGCCCGGGAGTTCTTC.

This clonotype was seen a handful of times. The chain combines TRBV20-1 with TRBJ1-2, with D possibly being TRBD1 (5 bases). Germline V CDR1 and CDR2: DFQATT, SNEGSKA (reference sequence). V was clipped by 3 bases and J by 8 bases, with 19 bases between them. CDR3 size: 14 residues. This chain's CDR3 is CSASHSGGAWGYTF. For the CDR3, the DNA is TGCAGTGCTAGCCACTCCGGAGGGGCGTGGGGCTACACCTTC.